This TCR beta chain was obtained from a study of blood T cell repertoires in COVID-19 (dated by TCRdb to the early 2020s). Study-wide context: Samples from collaborators originated in the United States, Italy and Spain and spanned both the acute and convalescent phases of COVID-19. The material from the prospective study consisted of cDNA or gDNA derived from T cells, B-cell-depleted T cells, or PBMCs. Subjects who had been exposed to COVID-19, were actively infected with it, or had recovered from it provided the deeply sampled blood TCRbeta repertoires that made up the dataset. The repertoires were released in a freely available public database meant as a resource for research on the immune response to SARS-CoV-2. The samples were drawn from the first 160 participants of the ongoing ImmuneRACE study and from some 1,300 subjects provided by 6 global collaborators. Nearly every sample came with metadata listing a de-identified subject ID, COVID-19 status, age in years and sex. Where HLA class I and class II types were available, the types were taken from metadata supplied by the sample provider, not from assay-based typing.

Counted from cysteine to phenylalanine, this CDR3 has 13 amino acids. The retained sequence is limited to the CDR3, 39 bases, with the frame set at the first base. The germline ends are 8 bases apart after V is trimmed by 4 bases and J by 0 bases. Via the germline V gene, CDR1 is SGHRS and CDR2 YFSETQ. The collaborating institutions used their own protocols to collect whole blood in K2EDTA tubes. Collaborator samples were shipped for TCRbeta analysis as frozen whole blood, isolated PBMCs, or DNA extracted from either sample type. TCRbeta CDR3 regions were amplified from genomic DNA by means of the immunoSEQ Assay, a bias-controlled multiplex PCR. The original methods were these. Nucleated cell counts per sample were estimated from amplification of reference gene primers within the assay. To quantify the absolute abundance of each unique TCRbeta CDR3 rearrangement, sequence reads were collapsed and filtered. For each sample, productive Simpson clonality was calculated by taking the square root of Simpson's diversity index across productive rearrangements. Entries here come from immuneACCESS through TCRdb and include only in-frame sequences with V and J called. Some clones fail to appear in such tables; in the studies checked, an unresolved V gene covers under half of the shortfall, and the cause of the remainder is unknown. For V, J and clone size, that table is used; D and trimming come from the DNA. For this sample there are some 80,000 clones; roughly 82% appear just once. The top ten clonotypes cover 15% to 20% of the sample.

This clone showed up just once. Its antigen target is currently unknown. No clone much larger than this one lies a single base away; base qualities are absent. Study-wide findings and limitations: How much clinical and demographic metadata was included differed by source and by participant, and the metadata was provided uncurated.

Sequenced material: peripheral blood. The origin of this receptor is a woman of 80 years or more with active or convalescent COVID-19. The V and J genes are TRBV5-1 and TRBJ2-7; the D region possibly corresponds to TRBD1 (6 bases align). The CDR3 loop reads CASSRGSSYEQYF. The sequenced DNA: TGCGCCAGCAGCAGGGGGTCCTCCTACGAGCAGTACTTC.